What follows are 21 T cell receptor beta chains derived from one specimen sequenced in a study of a mutant IDH1 vaccine in newly diagnosed glioma. Time point indicated: week 23, last vaccination. A 20-mer mutant IDH1 peptide at 300 ug was injected subcutaneously with topical imiquimod. The antigens these receptors bind are not known. The protocol was immunoSEQ multiplex PCR, while the TCRdb copy is restricted to in-frame clones and leaves out a portion. The table includes 77,000 or so clones, approximately 89% detected once. Material: PBMCs, obtained from a glioma patient whose treatment included an IDH1 peptide vaccine. Source of these receptors: a woman aged 45-65 years with glioma.

The CDR3 here is CATSRDRTSGSRQYF. The CDR3 DNA reads TGTGCCACCAGCAGAGATAGGACTAGCGGGAGTCGGCAGTACTTC. The chain joins TRBV15 to TRBJ2-7; 13 bases agree with TRBD2. V lost 0 bases, J lost 9 bases, and 5 bases stayed unmatched. The CDR3 sequence is 15 residues long. From germline, CDR1 is LNHNV and CDR2 YYDKDF (reference sequence).

The chain links TRBV18 to TRBJ2-1; D is uncertain. V dropped 0 bases and J dropped 7 bases, with 7 bases sitting between them. The germline gives CDR1 KGHSH, CDR2 LQKENI. The CDR3 has 13 residues. The CDR3 sequence is CASSPPVRNEQFF. CDR3 DNA sequence: TGTGCCAGCTCACCACCGGTAAGGAATGAGCAGTTCTTC.

This clone was detected only once. This chain uses TRBV28 with TRBJ2-3; TRBD2 agrees at 13 bases. V lost 7 bases to trimming and J lost 6 bases; unmatched junction nucleotides: 4. The CDR3 covers 14 residues. Germline CDR1 MDHEN, CDR2 SYDVKM. CDR3 loop: CASKLAGGRDTQYF. DNA of the CDR3: TGTGCCAGCAAACTAGCGGGAGGGCGGGATACGCAGTATTTT.

The rearrangement joins TRBV5-6 to TRBJ2-7, with 8 bases that match TRBD2. CDR3 size: 15 residues. With 6 bases clipped from V and 4 bases from J, the junction kept 12 bases outside the gene matches. CDR1 SGHDT and CDR2 YYEEEE come from the germline V gene. The CDR3 spells CASTPTGGQPYEQYF. In DNA form, the CDR3 reads TGTGCCAGCACTCCAACGGGGGGGCAACCATACGAGCAGTACTTC.

The chain carries TRBV30 and TRBJ2-1; 7 bases align to TRBD1. Germline V lookup: CDR1 GTSNPN, CDR2 SVGIG (reference sequence). V lost 2 bases to trimming and J lost 5 bases; unmatched junction nucleotides: 3. CDR3 length: 13 amino acids. DNA for the CDR3: TGTGCCTGGAGTAGGGGGCCCAACAATGAGCAGTTCTTC. The encoded protein is CAWSRGPNNEQFF.

This rearrangement joins TRBV7-9 to TRBJ2-7, with TRBD1 matching over 9 bases. Germline lookup yields CDR1 SEHNR and CDR2 FQNEAQ (reference sequence). The V segment lost 4 bases and the J segment 0 bases; nucleotides outside the gene matches: 7. CDR3 length: 16 residues. The CDR3 protein is CASSSLTGGSSYEQYF. The CDR3 nucleotides are TGTGCCAGCAGCTCCTTGACAGGGGGGAGCTCCTACGAGCAGTACTTC.

This chain links TRBV7-6 with TRBJ2-5; 8 bases map to TRBD2. J gave up 1 base and V 2 bases, and 9 bases lay outside the gene matches. The CDR3 contains 17 residues. Germline lookup yields CDR1 SGHVS and CDR2 FNYEAQ. The CDR3, as DNA: TGTGCCAGCAGCTTAAGCCCCCGGGGGGGAGGCCAAGAGACCCAGTACTTC. Residues: CASSLSPRGGGQETQYF.

The chain uses TRBV27 and TRBJ1-1; TRBD1 aligns across 7 bases. There are 16 residues in the CDR3. With V trimmed by 5 bases and J by 0 bases, 9 bases remained unmatched. CDR1 is MNHEY, CDR2 SMNVEV, per germline (reference sequence). CDR3 sequence: CASSPDRDWVNTEAFF. Written as DNA, the CDR3 is TGTGCCAGCAGTCCCGACAGGGACTGGGTGAACACTGAAGCTTTCTTT.

The rearrangement uses TRBV6-4 and TRBJ1-1; D is unclear. The CDR3 contains 14 residues. Germline CDR1 MRHNA, CDR2 SNTAGT. V was trimmed by 6 bases and J by 1 base, leaving 12 bases between them. CDR3 sequence reads: CASRRRTGNTEAFF. CDR3 in DNA: TGTGCCAGCAGGCGACGGACGGGGAACACTGAAGCTTTCTTT.

The chain uses TRBV28 and TRBJ2-7; perhaps TRBD2 as D (5 bases). Between the trimmed V and J ends, which lost 8 bases and 0 bases, there was a span of 17 bases. From germline, CDR1 is MDHEN and CDR2 SYDVKM. The CDR3 extends over 15 amino acids. CDR3 nucleotides: TGTGCCAGCGCTGGGGAGACGGTGATCTCCTACGAGCAGTACTTC. Encoded protein: CASAGETVISYEQYF.

This clone has a single count. The rearrangement links TRBV18 to TRBJ1-5, with 10 bases identical to TRBD1. The germline CDR1 and CDR2 sequences are KGHSH and LQKENI. V was clipped by 2 bases and J by 5 bases; unmatched bases: 3. The CDR3 runs to 15 residues. CDR3 in amino acids: CASSPSGQGHQPQHF. The DNA of the CDR3 is TGTGCCAGCTCACCATCGGGACAGGGGCATCAGCCCCAGCATTTT.

The gene calls are TRBV4-1 and TRBJ1-2; D perhaps matches TRBD1 (6 bases). The CDR3 has 13 amino acids. In germline, CDR1 is MGHRA, CDR2 YSYEKL. The ends were cut back, 1 base at V and 6 bases at J, with 9 bases in the middle. CDR3 loop: CASSQVGGHGYTF. The CDR3 DNA reads TGCGCCAGCAGCCAAGTAGGGGGGCATGGCTACACCTTC.

The DNA for the CDR3 is TGTGCCAGCAGCTTAGACAATTACAATGAGCAGTTCTTC. Translated: CASSLDNYNEQFF. The chain carries TRBV7-2 and TRBJ2-1; D call uncertain. Germline lookup yields CDR1 SGHTA and CDR2 FQGNSA. The V end was cut by 1 base, the J end by 4 bases, with 5 bases between. This CDR3 comprises 13 residues.

This clone was seen just once. The V and J genes are TRBV18 and TRBJ2-1; TRBD1 matches at 8 bases. From germline, CDR1 is KGHSH and CDR2 LQKENI. This CDR3 is 16 amino acids long. Trimming took 3 bases from V and 3 from J; bases not matched to a gene: 7. The CDR3 here is CASSPYSGQVYNEQFF. CDR3 nucleotide sequence: TGTGCCAGCTCACCCTATTCGGGACAGGTCTACAATGAGCAGTTCTTC.

This chain links TRBV27 with TRBJ2-4; D may be TRBD2 (5 bases). Germline CDR1 is MNHEY and CDR2 is SMNVEV (reference sequence). This CDR3 has 13 residues. Trimming cost V 3 bases and J 3 bases, with 6 bases left between them. DNA of the CDR3: TGTGCCAGCAGTTTTAGCGTCAAAAACATTCAGTACTTC. It translates to CASSFSVKNIQYF.

This clone was detected only once. The chain employs TRBV5-5 and TRBJ1-5; TRBD1 might be the D (5 bases). The germline V and J ends were trimmed by 1 base and 7 bases, with 12 bases remaining between them. In germline, CDR1 is SGHKS, CDR2 YYEKEE (reference sequence). The CDR3 has 14 residues. The CDR3 DNA is TGTGCCAGCAGCTTGCTCCAGGGCGGGCAGCCCCAGCATTTT. Translation: CASSLLQGGQPQHF.

The J gene is TRBJ2-7, the V gene TRBV11-2, with 8 bases that match TRBD2. Germline CDR1 reads SGHAT; CDR2 reads FQNNGV. Trimming took 5 bases from V and 5 from J; bases not matched to a gene: 11. The CDR3 has 15 amino acids. In DNA form, the CDR3 reads TGTGCCAGCAGCCCTAGCGGGCTTTCCGGCCACGAGCAGTACTTC. It yields the protein CASSPSGLSGHEQYF.

This rearrangement joins TRBV6-5 to TRBJ2-1, with 7 bases matching TRBD2. This CDR3 contains 14 residues. Trimming cost V 6 bases and J 9 bases; bases outside gene matches: 11. From germline, CDR1 is MNHEY and CDR2 SVGAGI. CDR3: CASSPSGGGFEQFF. CDR3 DNA sequence: TGTGCCAGCAGCCCTAGCGGCGGAGGATTTGAGCAGTTCTTC.

The chain recombines TRBV4-2 with TRBJ2-1; 9 bases line up with TRBD2. The CDR3 sequence is 15 residues long. With 4 bases clipped from V and 4 bases from J, the junction kept 5 bases outside the gene matches. Germline CDR1 LGHNA, CDR2 YNFKEQ. For the CDR3, the DNA is TGTGCCAGCAGCCGTAGCGGGGGTATATACAATGAGCAGTTCTTC. It codes for CASSRSGGIYNEQFF.

This sequence joins TRBV7-8 and TRBJ1-1; D remains unclear. The CDR3 extends over 13 amino acids. V was trimmed by 3 bases and J by 3 bases, leaving 8 bases between them. Per germline, CDR1 SGHVS and CDR2 FQNEAQ. The CDR3 here is CASSFWRDTEAFF. The CDR3 DNA follows: TGTGCCAGCAGCTTCTGGCGGGACACTGAAGCTTTCTTT.

Only a few counts were recorded for this clone. The gene calls are TRBV5-1 and TRBJ1-1, with D tentatively TRBD1 (6 bases). Germline loops: CDR1 SGHRS, CDR2 YFSETQ. The CDR3 contains 16 residues. Trimming took off 4 bases at V and 3 bases at J, with 19 bases between the two ends. The CDR3 protein is CASSRRGAGKDTEAFF. The CDR3 DNA reads TGCGCCAGCAGCCGGAGGGGGGCGGGAAAGGACACTGAAGCTTTCTTT.